Listed below are T cell receptor beta chains from one sample, sequenced in a study of T cells in Graves' hyperthyroidism and ophthalmopathy. TCRdb re-analysed the multiplex PCR reads in MiXCR, keeping a single row per CDR3 protein. The repertoire holds over 150,000 distinct CDR3 sequences, with 17% as singletons. The specimen was blood. All receptors come from a woman in her 50s with Graves' hyperthyroidism. The CDR3 runs from the conserved cysteine through the conserved F or W. The order of the fields is clone size, J gene, V gene, CDR3 length, D gene, CDR3 DNA, CDR3 protein. The D gene is left open where the match is weak. Size is omitted from some rows. Given values are once, few, many or a class for expanded clones.

few | TRBJ2-1 | TRBV14 | 15 | NA | TGTGCCAGCAGCCAAGATTGGGGCTCGCGGAATGAGCAGTTCTTC | CASSQDWGSRNEQFF
NA | TRBJ2-3 | TRBV13 | 16 | TRBD1 | TGTGCCAGCAGCCTACGGGACAGGGGTATCACAGATACGCAGTATTTT | CASSLRDRGITDTQYF
many | TRBJ1-1 | TRBV12-3/TRBV12-4 | 14 | NA | TGTGCCAGCATCAACACACTAGCTCCGACTGAAGCTTTCTTT | CASINTLAPTEAFF
many | TRBJ2-2 | TRBV12-3/TRBV12-4 | 14 | NA | TGTGCCAGCAGTTTAGTAGGGGGCACCGGGGAGCTGTTTTTT | CASSLVGGTGELFF
NA | TRBJ2-1 | TRBV7-9 | 14 | NA | TGTGCCAGCAGCTTAGATCAACCCTACAATGAGCAGCTCTTC | CASSLDQPYNEQLF
NA | TRBJ1-4 | TRBV4-1 | 17 | NA | TGCGCCAGCAGCCAAGATGGCAGTGGGATACATGGGGAAAAACTGTTTTTT | CASSQDGSGIHGEKLFF
few | TRBJ2-4 | TRBV7-9 | 15 | TRBD2 | TGTGCCAGCAGCCGAAGATCGGGGGGCAAAAACATTCAGTACTTC | CASSRRSGGKNIQYF
many | TRBJ2-7 | TRBV11-2 | 15 | TRBD1 | TGTGCCAGCAGCTCCGGGACAGGGGAAACCTACGAGCAGTACTTC | CASSSGTGETYEQYF
NA | TRBJ2-7 | TRBV20-1 | 12 | NA | TGCAGTGCTGGTGGGGCCGGGTACGAGCAGTACTTC | CSAGGAGYEQYF
NA | TRBJ1-1 | TRBV3-1 | 14 | NA | TGTGCCAGCAGACCTAACTGGGCTACCACTGAAGCTTTCTTT | CASRPNWATTEAFF
many | TRBJ2-7 | TRBV28 | 14 | NA | TGTGCCAGCAGTTTAAGTCAGGGACGCTACGAGCAGTACTTC | CASSLSQGRYEQYF
many | TRBJ2-7 | TRBV7-9 | 13 | TRBD1 | TGTGCCAGCGGAGGACAGGGGGGTCCCGAGCAGTACTTC | CASGGQGGPEQYF
NA | TRBJ1-3 | TRBV7-3 | 16 | NA | TGTGCCAGCAGCCTGACAATTAGGGCGACGGGAAACACCATATATTTT | CASSLTIRATGNTIYF
few | TRBJ2-7 | TRBV7-9 | 14 | NA | TGTGCCAGCAGCTTTCAGGGGCCTGCCTACGAGCAGTACTTC | CASSFQGPAYEQYF
many | TRBJ2-1 | TRBV27 | 14 | NA | TGTGCCAGCAGTTTAAAGGAGCGGACCCATGAGCAGTTCTTC | CASSLKERTHEQFF
many | TRBJ1-1 | TRBV20-1 | 11 | NA | TGCAGTGCTAGACGGAACACTGAAGCTTTCTTT | CSARRNTEAFF
many | TRBJ2-1 | TRBV7-3 | 16 | NA | TGTGCCAGCAGCCCACACCGACTATCCACCTACAATGAGCAGTTCTTC | CASSPHRLSTYNEQFF
few | TRBJ2-3 | TRBV20-1 | 8 | NA | TGCAGTGCCGAACCGGAGTATTTT | CSAEPEYF
many | TRBJ2-1 | TRBV11-2 | 15 | TRBD1 | TGTGCCAGCAGCGCCTTGACAGGGCCATCGAACGAGCAGTTCTTC | CASSALTGPSNEQFF
many | TRBJ2-5 | TRBV15 | 15 | NA | TGTGCCACCAGCAGAGCAGTGCAGCCTGGGGAGACCCAGTACTTC | CATSRAVQPGETQYF
NA | TRBJ1-4 | TRBV5-1 | 14 | TRBD1 | TGCGCCAGCAGCGCGGGACAGAGTAATGAAAAACTGTTTTTT | CASSAGQSNEKLFF
many | TRBJ1-5 | TRBV7-2 | 15 | TRBD1 | TGTGCCAGCAGCACGGACAGGGGAGGCAATCAGCCCCAGCATTTT | CASSTDRGGNQPQHF